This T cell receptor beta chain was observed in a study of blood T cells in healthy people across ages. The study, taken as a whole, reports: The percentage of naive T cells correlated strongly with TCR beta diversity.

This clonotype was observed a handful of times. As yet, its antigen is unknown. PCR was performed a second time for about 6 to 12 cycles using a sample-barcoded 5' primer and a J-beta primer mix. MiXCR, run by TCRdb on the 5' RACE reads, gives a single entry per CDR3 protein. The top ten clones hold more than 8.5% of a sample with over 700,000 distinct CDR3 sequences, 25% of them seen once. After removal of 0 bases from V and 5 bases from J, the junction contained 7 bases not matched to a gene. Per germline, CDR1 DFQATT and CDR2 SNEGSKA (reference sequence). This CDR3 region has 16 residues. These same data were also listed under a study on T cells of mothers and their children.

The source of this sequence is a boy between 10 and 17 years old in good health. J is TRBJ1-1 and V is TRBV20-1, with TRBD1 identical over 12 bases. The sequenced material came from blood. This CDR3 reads CSARDPGDRGRTEAFF. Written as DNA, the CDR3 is TGCAGTGCTAGAGATCCCGGGGACAGGGGGCGGACTGAAGCTTTCTTT.